The TCR beta chain under discussion was sequenced for a study of post-analysis software for immune sequencing data. Study findings and constraints: TRBV5-6, TRBV5-1 and TRBV20-1 were among roughly 5 TRBV segments more frequent in patients than controls.

The junction had 4 bases not matched to a gene; V was cut back by 6 bases and J by 10 bases. The CDR3 is 11 amino acids. Germline CDR1 reads GTSNPN; CDR2 reads SVGIG (reference sequence). Regarding this clonotype: The antigen is undetermined.

Tagging with unique molecular identifiers was a feature of the TCR beta cDNA libraries. TCRdb fed the PCR reads into MiXCR, producing one record per CDR3 protein. The data show hundreds of thousands of distinct CDR3 sequences, 55% to 60% seen once. This sequence originates from a girl aged 2-9 years with multiple sclerosis. This chain connects TRBV30 to TRBJ2-1, with 9 bases matching TRBD2. The material sequenced was blood. CDR3 sequence: CACSGGPEQFF. The CDR3 DNA reads TGTGCCTGTAGCGGGGGACCCGAGCAGTTCTTC.